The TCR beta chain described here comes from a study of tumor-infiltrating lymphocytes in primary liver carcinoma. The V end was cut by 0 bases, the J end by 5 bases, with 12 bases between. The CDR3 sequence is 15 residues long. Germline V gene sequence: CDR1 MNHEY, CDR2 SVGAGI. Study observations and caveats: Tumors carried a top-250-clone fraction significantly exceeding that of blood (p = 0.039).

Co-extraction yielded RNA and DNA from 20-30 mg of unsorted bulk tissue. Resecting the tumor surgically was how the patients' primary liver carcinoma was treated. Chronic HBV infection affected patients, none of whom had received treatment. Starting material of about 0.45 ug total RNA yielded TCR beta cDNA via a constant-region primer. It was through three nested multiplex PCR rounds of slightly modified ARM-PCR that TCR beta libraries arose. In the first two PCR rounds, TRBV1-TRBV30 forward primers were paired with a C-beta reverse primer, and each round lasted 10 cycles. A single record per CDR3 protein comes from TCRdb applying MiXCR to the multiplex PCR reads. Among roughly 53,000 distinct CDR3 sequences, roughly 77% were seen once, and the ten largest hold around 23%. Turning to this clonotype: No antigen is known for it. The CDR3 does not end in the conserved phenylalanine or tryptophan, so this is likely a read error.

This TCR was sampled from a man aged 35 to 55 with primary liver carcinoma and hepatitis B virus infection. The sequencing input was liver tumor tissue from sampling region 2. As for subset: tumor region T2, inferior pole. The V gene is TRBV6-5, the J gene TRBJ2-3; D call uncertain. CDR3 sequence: CASSYSGGTGDTQYY. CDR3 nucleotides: TGTGCCAGCAGTTACTCGGGCGGAACTGGAGATACGCAGTATTAT.